One sample yielded the 32 T cell receptor beta chains listed below, sequenced in a study of cytomegalovirus exposure and HLA in healthy donors. The study ran its PCR with 60 Vbeta and 13 Jbeta primers. Repertoires were generated with immunoSEQ multiplex PCR, while TCRdb's copy carries only in-frame clones and drops some. The table lists about 140,000 clones, around two thirds of them singletons. Sequenced sample: PBMCs. These receptors originate from a man aged 25-45 years in good health and CMV-seropositive.

This chain links TRBV4-2 with TRBJ2-7; 7 bases are a match to TRBD1. CDR1 is LGHNA and CDR2 is YNFKEQ in the germline V gene. CDR3 length equals 14 residues. V lost 5 bases and J lost 3; bases outside the gene matches: 7. CDR3 amino acids: CASSVKTGFYEQYF. Here the CDR3 DNA reads TGTGCCAGCAGCGTAAAGACAGGGTTCTACGAGCAGTACTTC.

This clone came up a few times. The DNA of the CDR3 is TGTGCCTGGAATCCGGGCCACCTAGCGCAGCAGTACTTC. As protein: CAWNPGHLAQQYF. This rearrangement joins TRBV30 to TRBJ2-7; tentative D call: TRBD2 (6 bases). The CDR3 length is 13 residues. V was pared by 4 bases and J by 8 bases, with 18 bases between. The V gene's germline CDR1 is GTSNPN and CDR2 SVGIG (reference sequence).

This chain joins TRBV27 and TRBJ2-1; 7 bases map to TRBD2. V trimming: 6 bases; J trimming: 4 bases; junction bases outside the gene matches: 9. Germline CDR1 MNHEY, CDR2 SMNVEV (reference sequence). The CDR3 sequence is 15 residues long. The CDR3 DNA sequence: TGTGCCAGCAGCCAAGGCTGGCGGGAGTACAATGAGCAGTTCTTC. Its protein product is CASSQGWREYNEQFF.

V and J are TRBV5-1 and TRBJ2-1, with 8 bases aligning to TRBD1. The ends lost 6 bases at V and 0 bases at J; junction bases unmatched: 8. The CDR3 covers 16 residues. The V gene's germline CDR1 is SGHRS and CDR2 YFSETQ. This chain's CDR3 is CASTLTGDFSYNEQFF. The CDR3 coding sequence is TGCGCCAGCACTTTGACAGGGGACTTCTCCTACAATGAGCAGTTCTTC.

This clone has only a few counts. The chain couples TRBV7-3 to TRBJ2-1; 8 nucleotides align to TRBD2. The CDR3 has 13 amino acids. After removal of 5 bases from V and 10 bases from J, the junction contained 7 bases not matched to a gene. Germline V gene lookup returns CDR1 SGHTA and CDR2 FQGTGA. The CDR3 here is CASSLAGAREQFF. CDR3 nucleotide sequence: TGTGCCAGCAGCCTAGCGGGCGCCCGGGAGCAGTTCTTC.

The chain is built from TRBV19 and TRBJ1-4; D not resolved. Between the trimmed V and J ends, which lost 6 bases and 2 bases, there was a span of 4 bases. CDR3 length: 12 amino acids. Germline loops: CDR1 LNHDA, CDR2 SQIVND (reference sequence). This CDR3 reads CASRHTNEKLFF. For the CDR3, the DNA is TGTGCCAGTAGACACACTAATGAAAAACTGTTTTTT.

This clone has a handful of counts. The chain uses TRBV19 and TRBJ2-2, with TRBD2 identical over 10 bases. Trimming took 6 bases from V and 4 from J; bases not matched to a gene: 14. This CDR3 has 18 residues. Per the germline V gene, CDR1 is LNHDA and CDR2 is SQIVND (reference sequence). CDR3 amino acids: CASSPQGRGLAVTGELFF. CDR3 bases: TGTGCCAGTAGCCCACAGGGTCGCGGACTAGCGGTCACCGGGGAGCTGTTTTTT.

The chain carries TRBV27 and TRBJ2-7; D possibly corresponds to TRBD1 (6 bases). Germline V gene sequence: CDR1 MNHEY, CDR2 SMNVEV (reference sequence). CDR3 length: 12 residues. The germline V and J ends were trimmed by 9 bases and 4 bases, with 13 bases remaining between them. CDR3 sequence reads: CASWDNEYEQYF. The DNA of the CDR3 is TGTGCCAGTTGGGACAATGAATACGAGCAGTACTTC.

This clone has only one observation. V usage is TRBV19 and J usage is TRBJ1-3; 7 bases are shared with TRBD1. The V gene end was trimmed by 7 bases and the J gene end by 4 bases; junction bases not matched to a gene: 7. The germline gives CDR1 LNHDA, CDR2 SQIVND (reference sequence). This CDR3 comprises 14 residues. The CDR3 DNA is TGTGCCAGTATGTCCAGGGGGTACGGAAACACCATATATTTT. Amino acid sequence: CASMSRGYGNTIYF.

The J gene is TRBJ2-5, the V gene TRBV4-1; 7 nucleotides match TRBD1. J was trimmed by 5 bases and V by 0 bases; bases with no gene match: 3. The germline V gene has CDR1 MGHRA and CDR2 YSYEKL. CDR3 length: 14 amino acids. In nucleotides, the CDR3 is TGCGCCAGCAGCCAAGAAGGGGGCCCTGAGACCCAGTACTTC. It codes for CASSQEGGPETQYF.

The CDR3 DNA follows: TGTGCCTGGAGTGTAGGTTGGACTAGCGGAACCTCCTACGAGCAGTACTTC. Translation: CAWSVGWTSGTSYEQYF. The chain links TRBV30 to TRBJ2-7; 10 bases line up with TRBD2. From germline, CDR1 is GTSNPN and CDR2 SVGIG (reference sequence). The CDR3 sequence is 17 residues long. J lost 0 bases, V lost 0 bases, and 8 bases had no gene match.

The CDR3 coding sequence is TGTGCCAGCAGTTCTCTGGACAGGGGGGATACGCAGTATTTT. Protein sequence: CASSSLDRGDTQYF. The chain employs TRBV28 and TRBJ2-3; 10 bases are shared with TRBD1. Germline values: CDR1 MDHEN, CDR2 SYDVKM. The ends lost 4 bases at V and 6 bases at J; junction bases unmatched: 4. This CDR3 region has 14 residues.

V usage is TRBV28 and J usage is TRBJ1-6; TRBD1 aligns across 7 bases. CDR3 length equals 14 residues. The trim removed 6 bases at V and 7 bases at J, leaving 6 bases unmatched. CDR1 and CDR2 from the germline V gene are MDHEN and SYDVKM. The CDR3 here is CASSAGTENSPLHF. DNA of the CDR3: TGTGCCAGCAGCGCCGGGACAGAAAATTCACCCCTCCACTTT.

The CDR3 DNA reads as TGTGCCAGCAGCCGAACAGGGAATGCCGGGGAGCTGTTTTTT. It specifies CASSRTGNAGELFF. J is TRBJ2-2 and V is TRBV7-6, with D possibly TRBD1 on 6 matching bases. V lost 5 bases and J 6 bases, leaving 13 bases between the germline ends. There are 14 residues in the CDR3. The germline CDR1 and CDR2 sequences are SGHVS and FNYEAQ.

The V gene is TRBV19, the J gene TRBJ2-3; 7 nucleotides align to TRBD2. Germline V CDR1 and CDR2: LNHDA, SQIVND (reference sequence). This CDR3 region has 17 residues. The V gene end was trimmed by 6 bases and the J gene end by 4 bases; junction bases not matched to a gene: 16. The CDR3 sequence is CASRLDQGAGVADTQYF. In nucleotides, the CDR3 is TGTGCCAGTAGGCTCGATCAAGGGGCGGGAGTCGCAGATACGCAGTATTTT.

This rearrangement joins TRBV5-1 to TRBJ2-7; 9 bases align to TRBD2. Trimming at V came to 8 bases and at J to 2 bases, leaving 14 bases not matched to a gene. The CDR3 extends over 16 amino acids. Germline V gives CDR1 SGHRS, CDR2 YFSETQ. CDR3 protein: CASHPEDSGSAYEQYF. CDR3 sequence (DNA): TGCGCCAGTCATCCAGAAGATAGCGGGAGTGCCTACGAGCAGTACTTC.

This clone was recorded a few times. CDR3 sequence: CASSYAGTGAWETQYF. The DNA of the CDR3 is TGTGCCAGCAGTTATGCCGGGACAGGGGCCTGGGAGACCCAGTACTTC. V and J are TRBV6-5 and TRBJ2-5, with 10 bases fitting TRBD1. Germline CDR1 and CDR2: MNHEY and SVGAGI. The CDR3 sequence is 16 residues long. The V segment lost 3 bases and the J segment 5 bases; nucleotides outside the gene matches: 9.

This clone has just one count. V gene TRBV7-9 combines with J gene TRBJ1-1; D is undetermined. V was shortened by 6 bases and J by 5 bases, with 19 bases between the two germline ends. The CDR3 is made up of 15 amino acids. Germline V gene sequence: CDR1 SEHNR, CDR2 FQNEAQ (reference sequence). CDR3 nucleotide sequence: TGTGCCAGCAGGGATAATATTGGGGAGTTGACTGAAGCTTTCTTT. This sequence encodes CASRDNIGELTEAFF.

This clone has only one observation. The rearrangement links TRBV2 to TRBJ1-2, with unresolved D. The germline V and J ends were trimmed by 1 base and 8 bases, with 14 bases remaining between them. The CDR3 is made up of 14 amino acids. The germline V gene has CDR1 SNHLY and CDR2 FYNNEI. Here the CDR3 reads CASSEGTAVGGYTF. The CDR3 nucleotides are TGTGCCAGCAGTGAAGGCACGGCGGTCGGGGGCTACACCTTC.

In DNA, the CDR3 is TGCAGCGTTTGTCCCTCGCAGGGATGTGGCACTGAAGCTTTCTTT. Its protein product is CSVCPSQGCGTEAFF. The J gene is TRBJ1-1, the V gene TRBV29-1; tentative D call: TRBD1 (5 bases). V was clipped by 5 bases and J by 4 bases, with 20 bases between them. Germline assignment: CDR1 SQVTM and CDR2 ANQGSEA. The CDR3 is 15 residues long.

V is TRBV5-1 and J is TRBJ1-2; D is uncertain. Germline CDR1 and CDR2: SGHRS and YFSETQ. This CDR3 region has 13 residues. The V end was cut by 4 bases, the J end by 2 bases, with 9 bases between. Here the CDR3 reads CASSHTENYGYTF. In nucleotides, the CDR3 is TGCGCCAGCAGCCACACAGAAAACTATGGCTACACCTTC.

The chain employs TRBV5-1 and TRBJ2-2, with 7 bases matching TRBD2. The V and J ends lost 0 bases and 2 bases, in that order; junction bases with no gene match: 10. The CDR3 is 18 amino acids. The germline CDR1 and CDR2 sequences are SGHRS and YFSETQ. DNA for the CDR3: TGCGCCAGCAGCTTGGATCCCCTAAGCGGGATCAACACCGGGGAGCTGTTTTTT. It is translated as CASSLDPLSGINTGELFF.

The genes are TRBV7-8 and TRBJ2-2; the match to TRBD2 covers 8 bases. The V gene's germline CDR1 is SGHVS and CDR2 FQNEAQ. V lost 2 bases and J lost 5; bases outside the gene matches: 13. The CDR3 is 18 amino acids. CDR3 bases: TGTGCCAGCAGCTTAAGTAGCGGGATTAATCGGGGTACCGGGGAGCTGTTTTTT. This gives the protein CASSLSSGINRGTGELFF.

The chain joins TRBV5-1 to TRBJ2-6, with TRBD1 matching 7 bases. CDR3 length equals 18 residues. The V gene end was trimmed by 9 bases and the J gene end by 0 bases; junction bases not matched to a gene: 15. Germline CDR1 SGHRS, CDR2 YFSETQ. The CDR3, as DNA: TGCGCCACCCGGACAGGTCTATCCTATCTCTCTGGGGCCAACGTCCTGACTTTC. Translating it yields CATRTGLSYLSGANVLTF.

The V gene is TRBV11-3, the J gene TRBJ2-7; 9 bases are shared with TRBD2. V gave up 1 base and J gave up 6 bases; unmatched junction bases: 13. The CDR3 is 17 residues long. Germline CDR1 is SGHNT and CDR2 is YENEEA. CDR3 region: CASSLGSALAGATEQYF. The CDR3 DNA is TGTGCCAGCAGCTTAGGGTCGGCTTTAGCGGGAGCCACCGAGCAGTACTTC. The full variable domain, rest sourced from reference TRBV11-3 and TRBJ2-7, is EAGVVQSPRYKIIEKKQPVAFWCNPISGHNTLYWYLQNLGQGPELLIRYENEEAVDDSQLPKDRFSAERLKGVDSTLKIQPAELGDSAVYLCASSLGSALAGATEQYFGPGTRLTVT.

The V gene is TRBV6-5, the J gene TRBJ2-7, with D perhaps matching TRBD2 (6 bases). Germline CDR1 is MNHEY and CDR2 is SVGAGI. The CDR3 is 14 amino acids. V shed 0 bases and J shed 2 bases, with 8 bases lying between them. CDR3 residues: CASSYSGGPYEQYF. CDR3 in DNA: TGTGCCAGCAGTTACTCCGGGGGTCCCTACGAGCAGTACTTC.

This clone was detected only a few times. The chain links TRBV30 to TRBJ2-7, with D unclear. Germline V CDR1 and CDR2: GTSNPN, SVGIG (reference sequence). V lost 5 bases and J lost 7, with 9 bases in between. CDR3 size: 10 residues. CDR3 loop: CAWGSREQYF. The DNA for the CDR3 is TGTGCCTGGGGTAGCCGGGAGCAGTACTTC.

The V call is TRBV5-1, the J call TRBJ1-1; unclear D gene. There are 14 residues in the CDR3. CDR1 is SGHRS and CDR2 is YFSETQ in the germline V gene. The V end was cut by 6 bases, the J end by 4 bases, with 16 bases between. CDR3 loop: CASTTGEMGTEAFF. DNA of the CDR3: TGCGCCAGCACCACCGGGGAGATGGGCACTGAAGCTTTCTTT. Looking up the rest from reference TRBV5-1 and TRBJ1-1 gives the full variable domain: KAGVTQTPRYLIKTRGQQVTLSCSPISGHRSVSWYQQTPGQGLQFLFEYFSETQRNKGNFPGRFSGRQFSNSRSEMNVSTLELGDSALYLCASTTGEMGTEAFFGQGTRLTVV.

In its sample, this clone was seen once. This chain joins TRBV29-1 and TRBJ2-5; 10 bases align to TRBD2. TRBJ2-7 explains the end of the DNA better; the J call may be wrong. This CDR3 has 15 amino acids. CDR1 is SQVTM, CDR2 ANQGSEA, per germline. The CDR3 spells CSVVELAGDPYEQYF. CDR3 DNA: TGCAGCGTTGTGGAGCTAGCGGGAGATCCCTACGAGCAGTACTTC.

The chain recombines TRBV19 with TRBJ2-1, with 7 bases matching TRBD2. V shed 2 bases, J shed 3 bases, and the junction held 7 bases outside the gene matches. The CDR3 extends over 16 amino acids. Germline V gives CDR1 LNHDA, CDR2 SQIVND (reference sequence). The CDR3 nucleotides read TGTGCCAGTAGTATACGCGGGAGCCGTTTCTACAATGAGCAGTTCTTC. It is translated as CASSIRGSRFYNEQFF.

V is TRBV5-4 and J is TRBJ1-1, with D uncertain. Trimming stripped 4 bases from V and 1 base from J, with 14 bases between. The germline gives CDR1 SGHNT, CDR2 YYREEE (reference sequence). This CDR3 contains 15 residues. The CDR3 coding sequence is TGTGCCAGCAGCCGTAGTTTCACTGGGAACACTGAAGCTTTCTTT. It encodes CASSRSFTGNTEAFF.

The chain carries TRBV28 and TRBJ1-2; no clear D. With 2 bases removed from V and 2 bases from J, the gap between germline ends came to 12 bases. The CDR3 has 15 residues. CDR1 MDHEN and CDR2 SYDVKM come from the germline V gene. DNA of the CDR3: TGTGCCAGCAGTTTACAAATCGAGGTCAACTATGGCTACACCTTC. Its translation is CASSLQIEVNYGYTF.